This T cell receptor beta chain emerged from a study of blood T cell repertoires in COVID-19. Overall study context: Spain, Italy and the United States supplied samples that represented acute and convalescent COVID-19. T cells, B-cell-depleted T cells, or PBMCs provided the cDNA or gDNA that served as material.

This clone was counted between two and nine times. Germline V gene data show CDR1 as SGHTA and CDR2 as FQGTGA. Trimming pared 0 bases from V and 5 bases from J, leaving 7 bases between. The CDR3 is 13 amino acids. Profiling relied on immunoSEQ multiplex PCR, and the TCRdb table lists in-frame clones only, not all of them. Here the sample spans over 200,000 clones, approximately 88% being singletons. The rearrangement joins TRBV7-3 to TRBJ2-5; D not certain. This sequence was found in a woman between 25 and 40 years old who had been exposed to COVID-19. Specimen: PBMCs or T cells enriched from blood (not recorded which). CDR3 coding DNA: TGTGCCAGCAGCTTAACGTTAATGGAGACCCAGTACTTC. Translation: CASSLTLMETQYF.